What follows are 24 T cell receptor beta chains derived from one specimen sequenced in a study of shared clonotypes between healthy human individuals. The data were produced by immunoSEQ multiplex PCR, yet TCRdb's version contains in-frame clones alone and is incomplete. The data hold about 2.3 million clones, with less than 95% observed a single time. Sequenced input: naive CD4+ T cells from PBMCs. Documented subset: CD45RA+ positively selected. The receptor set was obtained from a man younger than 30 in good health. Some clones in this sample may be carry-over from other donors' samples.

The genes are TRBV5-4 and TRBJ2-2; D gene unclear. Germline V lookup: CDR1 SGHNT, CDR2 YYREEE (reference sequence). Trimming took off 4 bases at V and 6 bases at J, with 16 bases between the two ends. The CDR3 extends over 15 amino acids. CDR3 sequence reads: CASSHLAGNAGELFF. The CDR3 DNA follows: TGTGCCAGCAGCCATCTGGCAGGAAACGCCGGGGAGCTGTTTTTT.

Note on this clone: Other nucleotide sequences in the sample specify the same CDR3. The J gene is TRBJ2-1, the V gene TRBV15; D ambiguous. Germline CDR1 reads LNHNV; CDR2 reads YYDKDF (reference sequence). The CDR3 has 15 amino acids. With 0 bases removed from V and 0 bases from J, the gap between germline ends came to 6 bases. The CDR3 spells CATSRDLSSYNEQFF. Here the CDR3 DNA reads TGTGCCACCAGCAGAGACCTTTCCTCCTACAATGAGCAGTTCTTC.

CDR3 sequence: CASRGSGLPNTGELFF. The CDR3 DNA reads as TGCGCCAGCAGGGGGTCGGGGCTACCCAACACCGGGGAGCTGTTTTTT. The chain combines TRBV10-2 with TRBJ2-2, with D perhaps assigned TRBD1 or TRBD2 (5 bases each). V shed 6 bases and J shed 2 bases, with 16 bases lying between them. CDR3 length: 16 residues. CDR1 and CDR2 from the germline V gene are WSHSY and SAAADI.

The V and J genes are TRBV5-1 and TRBJ2-7; 9 nucleotides line up with TRBD2. Unmatched junction bases numbered 5, after V lost 4 bases and J lost 0 bases. CDR1 and CDR2 from the germline V gene are SGHRS and YFSETQ. This CDR3 is 15 amino acids long. The CDR3: CASSPNSGSSYEQYF. The CDR3 coding sequence is TGCGCCAGCAGCCCGAATAGCGGGAGCTCCTACGAGCAGTACTTC.

The chain carries TRBV5-1 and TRBJ2-2, with 13 bases that match TRBD2. The CDR3 has 16 residues. The V segment lost 2 bases and the J segment 7 bases; nucleotides outside the gene matches: 5. Germline-derived CDR1 and CDR2 are SGHRS and YFSETQ. The CDR3 here is CASSLLAGGQDGELFF. The CDR3 nucleotides are TGCGCCAGCAGCTTACTAGCGGGAGGGCAGGACGGGGAGCTGTTTTTT.

The V and J genes are TRBV5-1 and TRBJ2-1; a possible D gene is TRBD2 (6 bases). In germline, CDR1 is SGHRS, CDR2 YFSETQ. Deletions cut 0 bases from V and 10 bases from J, with 32 bases between. This CDR3 has 20 residues. The DNA for the CDR3 is TGCGCCAGCAGCTTGGTTGACTCACGGGGCCGGGAGTTTGGGTCCGGAGAGCAGTTCTTC. Translated: CASSLVDSRGREFGSGEQFF. The full variable domain, with the rest looked up from reference TRBV5-1 and TRBJ2-1, is KAGVTQTPRYLIKTRGQQVTLSCSPISGHRSVSWYQQTPGQGLQFLFEYFSETQRNKGNFPGRFSGRQFSNSRSEMNVSTLELGDSALYLCASSLVDSRGREFGSGEQFFGPGTRLTVL.

V is TRBV19 and J is TRBJ1-4, with D maybe TRBD1 (5 bases). Germline V CDR1 and CDR2: LNHDA, SQIVND (reference sequence). The CDR3 totals 12 residues. Trimming took 8 bases from V and 8 from J, leaving 12 bases between them. The CDR3 nucleotides read TGTGCCAGTGAGGGGTATTCGGAAAAACTGTTTTTT. Protein sequence: CASEGYSEKLFF.

The chain recombines TRBV11-2 with TRBJ1-4, with 7 bases identical to TRBD1. CDR1 SGHAT and CDR2 FQNNGV come from the germline V gene. CDR3 length: 15 amino acids. V lost 4 bases and J lost 8; bases outside the gene matches: 10. The CDR3 reads CASSSRQGLREKLFF. The CDR3 DNA reads TGTGCCAGCAGCTCCCGACAGGGTCTTAGGGAAAAACTGTTTTTT.

Details on this clone: Other DNA sequences in the sample encode the same CDR3. This chain uses TRBV5-1 with TRBJ1-2; unclear D gene. V lost 2 bases to trimming and J lost 3 bases, with 8 bases between them. Per the germline V gene, CDR1 is SGHRS and CDR2 is YFSETQ. The CDR3 is made up of 13 amino acids. CDR3 sequence (DNA): TGCGCCAGCAGCTTCGAAGGAGACTATGGCTACACCTTC. Protein product: CASSFEGDYGYTF.

The chain is built from TRBV28 and TRBJ1-2; TRBD1 aligns across 7 bases. In germline, CDR1 is MDHEN, CDR2 SYDVKM. The V gene end was trimmed by 3 bases and the J gene end by 4 bases; junction bases not matched to a gene: 11. The CDR3 spans 16 residues. The CDR3 sequence is CASSLPGGGQVYGYTF. CDR3 nucleotide sequence: TGTGCCAGCAGTTTGCCTGGCGGAGGACAGGTCTATGGCTACACCTTC.

About this clone: This CDR3 is also generated by other DNA sequences in the sample. The gene calls are TRBV7-9 and TRBJ2-7, with 9 bases matching TRBD1. From germline, CDR1 is SEHNR and CDR2 FQNEAQ (reference sequence). This CDR3 contains 14 residues. V lost 5 bases, J lost 2 bases, and 4 bases stayed unmatched. The CDR3 coding sequence is TGTGCCAGCAGCCTACAGGGGGCGACCTACGAGCAGTACTTC. This gives the protein CASSLQGATYEQYF.

The V and J genes are TRBV6-5 and TRBJ1-1; D gene unclear. The CDR3 consists of 13 residues. Trimming left V 5 bases short and J 5 bases short, with 12 bases between. CDR1 is MNHEY, CDR2 SVGAGI, per germline. The CDR3 here is CASSETWETEAFF. DNA for the CDR3: TGTGCCAGCAGTGAGACGTGGGAAACTGAAGCTTTCTTT.

The chain joins TRBV2 to TRBJ2-3, with 8 bases identical to TRBD2. Germline V gene data show CDR1 as SNHLY and CDR2 as FYNNEI. V gave up 10 bases and J gave up 2 bases; unmatched junction bases: 5. The CDR3 is 13 residues long. The CDR3 DNA is TGTGCCAACACTAGCGGAGACACAGATACGCAGTATTTT. The encoded protein is CANTSGDTDTQYF.

The chain couples TRBV7-3 to TRBJ2-7; D could derive from TRBD1 or TRBD2 (6 bases each). CDR1 SGHTA and CDR2 FQGTGA come from the germline V gene. The V end was cut by 5 bases, the J end by 6 bases, with 20 bases between. This CDR3 has 15 residues. CDR3 DNA sequence: TGTGCCAGCAGCCTCACCGGAGGGGGGCCCGCCGAGCAGTACTTC. Protein sequence: CASSLTGGGPAEQYF.

This sequence joins TRBV7-8 and TRBJ2-5; no clear D gene. Trimming took 6 bases from V and 4 from J, leaving 15 bases between them. Germline V gene sequence: CDR1 SGHVS, CDR2 FQNEAQ. This CDR3 has 14 amino acids. The CDR3 spells CASRNSLWGETQYF. The CDR3 DNA follows: TGTGCCAGCAGAAATAGCCTCTGGGGAGAGACCCAGTACTTC.

The chain links TRBV5-1 to TRBJ2-5; 9 positions match TRBD1. CDR1 is SGHRS and CDR2 is YFSETQ in the germline V gene. V shed 4 bases and J 5 bases; nucleotides not matched to a gene: 3. The CDR3 is made up of 13 amino acids. CDR3 amino acids: CASSGDRVETQYF. CDR3 nucleotide sequence: TGCGCCAGCAGCGGGGACAGGGTCGAGACCCAGTACTTC. Based on the CDR3 plus reference TRBV5-1 and TRBJ2-5, the full variable domain is KAGVTQTPRYLIKTRGQQVTLSCSPISGHRSVSWYQQTPGQGLQFLFEYFSETQRNKGNFPGRFSGRQFSNSRSEMNVSTLELGDSALYLCASSGDRVETQYFGPGTRLLVL.

The J gene is TRBJ2-1, the V gene TRBV7-2; D is unclear. Germline CDR1 SGHTA, CDR2 FQGNSA. Trimming left V 0 bases short and J 3 bases short, with 9 bases between. This CDR3 contains 15 residues. CDR3 loop: CASSLAGSHYNEQFF. Here the CDR3 DNA reads TGTGCCAGCAGCTTAGCAGGAAGCCACTACAATGAGCAGTTCTTC.

The rearrangement uses TRBV5-1 and TRBJ2-7; 7 nucleotides line up with TRBD2. This CDR3 region has 15 residues. Germline V gene sequence: CDR1 SGHRS, CDR2 YFSETQ. The V and J ends lost 4 bases and 8 bases, in that order; junction bases with no gene match: 15. The CDR3 protein is CASSPTVTGGTKQYF. CDR3 nucleotides: TGCGCCAGCAGCCCAACCGTGACGGGAGGCACCAAGCAGTACTTC.

This clone occurred once. The V gene is TRBV6-6, the J gene TRBJ2-7; 7 nucleotides align to TRBD1. The V gene's germline CDR1 is MNHNY and CDR2 SVGAGI (reference sequence). V lost 3 bases, J lost 3 bases, and 5 bases stayed unmatched. There are 14 residues in the CDR3. The CDR3 is CASSYLTGLYEQYF. The CDR3 DNA reads as TGTGCCAGCAGTTATCTGACAGGGCTCTACGAGCAGTACTTC.

A word on this clone: Its ends do not fully match the called genes, so a read error is possible. The chain joins TRBV6-5 to TRBJ2-7, with TRBD2 identical over 7 bases. This CDR3 has 14 residues. In germline, CDR1 is MNHEY, CDR2 SVGAGI. DNA of the CDR3: TGTGCCAGCTCCTTTGGGGAGGGTTCCTTCGAGCAGTACTTC. Translation gives CASSFGEGSFEQYF.

The rearrangement uses TRBV5-1 and TRBJ2-3, with 8 bases aligning to TRBD2. V shed 1 base and J 4 bases; nucleotides not matched to a gene: 8. Looked up from germline, CDR1 is SGHRS and CDR2 is YFSETQ. This CDR3 has 16 amino acids. The CDR3 sequence is CASSLYSGTAADTQYF. Here the CDR3 DNA reads TGCGCCAGCAGCTTGTATAGCGGGACCGCCGCAGATACGCAGTATTTT.

The V call is TRBV19, the J call TRBJ2-1, with 7 bases lining up with TRBD2. Trimming removed 3 bases from V and 7 bases from J; junction bases left unmatched: 15. This CDR3 has 17 residues. Germline loops: CDR1 LNHDA, CDR2 SQIVND (reference sequence). The CDR3 sequence: CASSMENTGGIRNEQFF. The CDR3 region has the DNA TGTGCCAGTAGTATGGAAAATACGGGAGGAATTCGTAATGAGCAGTTCTTC.

This chain connects TRBV7-9 to TRBJ2-2, with D unclear. Germline loops: CDR1 SEHNR, CDR2 FQNEAQ (reference sequence). V was cut by 5 bases and J by 10 bases, with 14 bases left in between. This CDR3 spans 13 amino acids. This chain's CDR3 is CASSVLVGLELFF. The CDR3 nucleotides are TGTGCCAGCAGCGTACTCGTAGGCTTGGAGCTGTTTTTT.

The chain links TRBV5-6 to TRBJ1-1; no clear D gene. CDR1 is SGHDT, CDR2 YYEEEE, per germline. The germline V and J ends were trimmed by 0 bases and 1 base, with 7 bases remaining between them. CDR3 length: 14 amino acids. This CDR3 is CASSLAHSNTEAFF. The CDR3 DNA is TGTGCCAGCAGCTTGGCCCACTCGAACACTGAAGCTTTCTTT.